This TCR beta chain was recorded in a study of cytomegalovirus exposure and HLA in healthy donors. The study's findings and limits: Rarity marked most TCR sequences, yet some public TCRs occurred in many donors. According to reports, the classifier identified cytomegalovirus status with high specificity and sensitivity. Confirmation was obtained in vitro that a few CMV-associated chains are specific for CMV antigens.

The CDR3 has 14 residues. The V gene end was trimmed by 5 bases and the J gene end by 2 bases; junction bases not matched to a gene: 5. Germline V gives CDR1 SGHAT, CDR2 FQNNGV. Some clones are missing from TCRdb's copy, which holds only in-frame ones; the method was immunoSEQ multiplex PCR. Of over 250,000 clones in the sample, 80% to 90% were seen once. On this clone itself: Its target is not known.

The sequenced sample consisted of PBMCs. The chain uses TRBV11-2 and TRBJ2-7; 8 bases map to TRBD2. The origin of this receptor is a woman aged 18-29 years in good health and CMV-seronegative. CDR3 DNA: TGTGCCAGCAGCCCGTTGCGGGGGGCCTACGAGCAGTACTTC. Translated: CASSPLRGAYEQYF.